The entry that follows covers one T cell receptor beta chain sequence. One entry per CDR3 protein results from TCRdb running MiXCR on the 5' RACE reads. The table has roughly 490,000 distinct CDR3 sequences, around 15% seen once. The sample comes from a study of identical twins. Germline loops: CDR1 MGHDK, CDR2 SYGVNS. The CDR3 covers 17 residues. J lost 4 bases, V lost 5 bases, and 8 bases had no gene match. These data were also filed under a second study, of yellow fever vaccine responses in identical twins. From that study: Each twin's T cell response to the vaccine was reported to look partly convergent and partly personalized.

This TCR came from a woman aged 18-35 years in good health. The sequenced sample consisted of CD4+ T cells sorted from blood. This chain joins TRBV25-1 and TRBJ2-1; TRBD2 agrees at 13 bases. The CDR3 DNA sequence: TGTGCCAGCAGTAGACCGGGACTAGCGGGGACATACAATGAGCAGTTCTTC. Translated: CASSRPGLAGTYNEQFF.